These T cell receptor beta chains were read from a single sample in a study of T cell responses to AZD1222 COVID-19 vaccine. Sequencing used immunoSEQ multiplex PCR; TCRdb keeps in-frame clones, though not all of them. Of 95,000 to 130,000 clones listed, about 86% are singletons. The sample here was peripheral blood, taken on day 0 of AZD1222 vaccination. These receptor sequences come from an adult in good health. Both conserved end residues are part of each CDR3. Each record gives: D gene, J gene, clone size, V gene, CDR3 protein, CDR3 DNA. The D gene is left open where the match is weak. Clone size, where shown, is once, few, many, or a class for clones that have expanded.

TRBD1 TRBJ1-5 . TRBV30 CAWSQGQGSQPQHF TGTGCCTGGAGTCAAGGACAGGGCAGTCAGCCCCAGCATTTT
. TRBJ2-3 . TRBV19 CASSGGSTDTQYF TGTGCCAGTAGTGGGGGAAGCACAGATACGCAGTATTTT
TRBD1 TRBJ1-1 . TRBV19 CASNLQEGAVTEAFF TGTGCCAGTAACCTCCAGGAGGGGGCTGTCACTGAAGCTTTCTTT
. TRBJ2-1 . TRBV11-3 CASSLSGGAYNEQFF TGTGCCAGCAGCTTAAGTGGTGGGGCCTACAATGAGCAGTTCTTC
TRBD1 TRBJ2-7 . TRBV29-1 CSVEPTGDSYEQYF TGCAGCGTTGAACCGACAGGGGACTCCTACGAGCAGTACTTC
. TRBJ1-2 . TRBV27 CASRAYRESYGYTF TGTGCCAGCAGGGCCTACAGGGAAAGCTATGGCTACACCTTC
. TRBJ2-3 . TRBV7-9 CASSFNPGSTSTDTQYF TGTGCCAGCAGCTTTAACCCCGGGTCAACCAGCACAGATACGCAGTATTTT
. TRBJ2-2 . TRBV10-3 CAISEQGLELFF TGTGCCATCAGTGAACAGGGCCTGGAGTTGTTTTTT
TRBD1 TRBJ1-1 . TRBV9 CASSPDRGGNTEAFF TGTGCCAGCAGCCCAGACAGGGGTGGGAACACTGAAGCTTTCTTT
. TRBJ1-3 once TRBV19 CASRPGAAGNTIYF TGTGCCAGCCGACCTGGAGCGGCCGGAAACACCATATATTTT
. TRBJ1-4 . TRBV3-1/TRBV3-2 CASSQDRVCEKLFF TGTGCCAGCAGCCAAGATCGAGTTTGTGAAAAACTGTTTTTT
TRBD1 TRBJ2-7 . TRBV28 CASRPTGGAEQYF TGTGCCAGCAGACCCACAGGGGGCGCCGAGCAGTACTTC
. TRBJ2-1 . TRBV11-2 CASSFTSGGDEQFF TGTGCCAGCAGCTTCACTTCGGGTGGAGATGAGCAGTTCTTC
. TRBJ2-7 . TRBV28 CASSFLHEQYF TGTGCCAGCAGTTTCCTTCACGAGCAGTACTTC
TRBD1 TRBJ1-2 . TRBV7-2 CASSFAGTGYGYTF TGTGCCAGCAGCTTTGCCGGGACAGGGTATGGCTACACCTTC
TRBD1 TRBJ2-5 . TRBV6-5 CASSYLDRGQETQYF TGTGCCAGCAGTTATTTGGACAGGGGGCAAGAGACCCAGTACTTC
TRBD1 TRBJ1-4 . TRBV6-5 CASSYSTGRSNEKLFF TGTGCCAGCAGTTACTCGACAGGGAGATCTAATGAAAAACTGTTTTTT
TRBD1 TRBJ1-4 . TRBV24-1 CATSDRPTGTGNEKLFF TGTGCCACCAGTGATCGCCCGACCGGGACAGGGAATGAAAAACTGTTTTTT
. TRBJ2-7 . TRBV18 CASSPRDATYEQYF TGTGCCAGCTCACCGCGGGACGCGACTTACGAGCAGTACTTC
. TRBJ1-2 . TRBV27 CASSYRGRAVDYGYTF TGTGCCAGCAGTTATCGGGGCAGGGCCGTGGACTATGGCTACACCTTC
. TRBJ2-1 few TRBV4-1 CASSQDPLASSYNEQFF TGCGCCAGCAGCCAAGACCCTCTAGCGAGCTCCTACAATGAGCAGTTCTTC
TRBD1 TRBJ1-1 once TRBV5-1 CASSLSTGATRMNTEAFF TGCGCCAGCAGCTTGAGTACAGGGGCAACACGCATGAACACTGAAGCTTTCTTT
TRBD1 TRBJ1-5 . TRBV9 CASTNRRDRSNQPQHF TGTGCCAGCACAAACCGCCGGGACAGGAGCAATCAGCCCCAGCATTTT
TRBD2 TRBJ2-1 . TRBV15 CATSSGTSGGYNEQFF TGTGCCACCAGCAGTGGGACTAGCGGGGGGTACAATGAGCAGTTCTTC
. TRBJ1-1 . TRBV3-1/TRBV3-2 CASTRQRDTEAFF TGTGCCAGCACCCGACAGCGGGACACTGAAGCTTTCTTT
TRBD2 TRBJ2-5 . TRBV27 CASSLVVAGRGRSAQYF TGTGCCAGCAGTTTAGTGGTAGCGGGACGAGGACGGTCGGCCCAGTACTTC
. TRBJ1-1 . TRBV7-3 CASTLGQKNTEAFF TGTGCCAGCACCCTAGGACAGAAGAACACTGAAGCTTTCTTT
. TRBJ2-1 . TRBV7-9 CASSLGGLDYNEQFF TGTGCCAGCAGCTTAGGGGGCCTAGATTACAATGAGCAGTTCTTC
TRBD1 TRBJ2-7 . TRBV6-5 CASSYSGQGAYEQYF TGTGCCAGCAGTTACTCGGGTCAGGGGGCTTACGAGCAGTACTTC
TRBD1 TRBJ1-2 . TRBV18 CASSPSRGELGYTF TGTGCCAGCTCACCTTCCAGGGGGGAATTGGGCTACACCTTC
. TRBJ1-1 . TRBV6-5 CASKGGAWDTEAFF TGTGCCAGCAAGGGAGGGGCGTGGGACACTGAAGCTTTCTTT
TRBD2 TRBJ2-7 . TRBV5-1 CASSDPTLTSGSYEQYF TGCGCCAGCAGCGATCCAACATTGACTAGCGGTTCCTACGAGCAGTACTTC
. TRBJ1-5 . TRBV6-2/TRBV6-3 CASSYSGDGLKPQHF TGTGCCAGCAGTTACTCTGGAGACGGTTTGAAGCCCCAGCATTTT
. TRBJ1-2 . TRBV18 CASALGERNYGYTF TGTGCCAGCGCACTCGGCGAGCGTAACTATGGCTACACCTTC
. TRBJ2-1 . TRBV24-1 CATSDRAGANLNEQFF TGTGCCACCAGTGATCGGGCAGGAGCGAACCTCAATGAGCAGTTCTTC
TRBD1 TRBJ1-1 . TRBV28 CASSSGQGVTEAFF TGTGCCAGCAGTAGTGGACAGGGCGTAACTGAAGCTTTCTTT
. TRBJ2-2 few TRBV25-1 CASGLTYTGELFF TGTGCCAGCGGACTAACCTACACCGGGGAGCTGTTTTTT
. TRBJ1-2 . TRBV15 CATSSDINYGYTF TGTGCCACCAGCTCGGACATAAACTATGGCTACACCTTC
. TRBJ1-1 . TRBV7-3 CASSSGWGAEAFF TGTGCCAGCAGCTCCGGATGGGGGGCTGAAGCTTTCTTT
TRBD1 TRBJ1-6 once TRBV30 CAWSVLGQGRSPLHF TGTGCCTGGAGTGTACTGGGACAGGGTCGATCACCCCTCCACTTT
. TRBJ1-1 . TRBV15 CATSTKTGNTEAFF TGTGCCACCAGCACTAAGACAGGGAACACTGAAGCTTTCTTT
TRBD2 TRBJ2-1 . TRBV12-3/TRBV12-4 CASRTSGINEQFF TGTGCCTCCAGGACTAGCGGGATAAATGAGCAGTTCTTC
TRBD2 TRBJ2-7 . TRBV9 CASSLGLAGSYEQYF TGTGCCAGCAGCCTGGGACTAGCGGGTTCCTACGAGCAGTACTTC
. TRBJ1-2 . TRBV4-1 CASSHPTRALYGYTF TGCGCCAGCAGCCATCCTACCCGGGCCCTCTATGGCTACACCTTC
. TRBJ1-1 . TRBV27 CASSHPTVMNTEAFF TGTGCCAGCAGTCACCCGACAGTGATGAACACTGAAGCTTTCTTT
TRBD1 TRBJ1-4 . TRBV30 CAWSRDSLSLLFF TGTGCCTGGAGTCGGGACAGCCTGTCCCTCCTGTTTTTT
. TRBJ1-5 . TRBV7-2 CASSLGGYQPQHF TGTGCCAGCAGCTTAGGGGGATATCAGCCCCAGCATTTT
TRBD1 TRBJ1-1 . TRBV5-4 CASSGRGLVNTEAFF TGTGCCAGCAGTGGCAGGGGGCTTGTAAACACTGAAGCTTTCTTT
. TRBJ2-2 . TRBV30 CAWTGRGVGELFF TGTGCCTGGACTGGCCGGGGCGTGGGGGAGCTGTTTTTT
. TRBJ1-4 . TRBV7-9 CASSFDRNEKLFF TGTGCCAGCAGCTTTGACAGAAATGAAAAACTGTTTTTT
. TRBJ2-7 few TRBV12-5 CASGMQRGQFNYEQYF TGTGCTAGTGGGATGCAAAGGGGACAATTTAACTACGAGCAGTACTTC